This passage covers 30 T cell receptor beta chains from one sample sequenced in a study of blood T cell repertoires in COVID-19. The data were produced by immunoSEQ multiplex PCR, yet TCRdb's version contains in-frame clones alone and is incomplete. The data hold about 170,000 clones, with 85% observed a single time. The material sequenced was peripheral blood. The receptors shown here come from a human donor with acute or convalescent COVID-19. The donor label of this sample is uncertain.

V and J are TRBV2 and TRBJ1-6; 7 bases match TRBD1. Germline CDR1 and CDR2: SNHLY and FYNNEI. The CDR3 has 16 residues. Losses at the gene ends were 5 bases for V and 6 bases for J; bases not matched to a gene: 10. CDR3 DNA: TGTGCCAGCAGTCTCCCACCGGGACAGAGTAATTCACCCCTCCACTTT. Its protein is CASSLPPGQSNSPLHF.

The rearrangement uses TRBV11-2 and TRBJ1-1; 7 positions match TRBD1. V gave up 3 bases and J gave up 7 bases; unmatched junction bases: 8. The CDR3 runs 14 residues. From germline, CDR1 is SGHAT and CDR2 FQNNGV. CDR3: CASSFPGGKSEAFF. As DNA, the CDR3 is TGTGCCAGCAGCTTCCCAGGGGGTAAGAGTGAAGCTTTCTTT.

This rearrangement joins TRBV19 to TRBJ1-1; TRBD1 aligns across 8 bases. V lost 5 bases, J lost 6 bases, and 8 bases stayed unmatched. Germline values: CDR1 LNHDA, CDR2 SQIVND (reference sequence). The CDR3 covers 14 residues. The CDR3 here is CASSLQGAAAEAFF. As DNA, the CDR3 is TGTGCCAGTAGTCTTCAGGGGGCTGCCGCTGAAGCTTTCTTT.

The rearrangement joins TRBV6-4 to TRBJ1-4; no definite D call. V was trimmed by 2 bases and J by 4 bases, leaving 14 bases between them. CDR3 length equals 16 residues. Germline CDR1 is MRHNA and CDR2 is SNTAGT. Written as DNA, the CDR3 is TGTGCCAGCAGTGACGGTGTTTTCGGCGGTAATGAAAAACTGTTTTTT. Translating gives CASSDGVFGGNEKLFF.

The chain links TRBV21-1 to TRBJ2-6; TRBD1 was called by the table and not checked on the DNA. TRBV21-1 is shown as a pseudogene. The CDR3 loop spans 19 amino acids. CDR3 coding DNA: TGTGCCAGCAGCAAAGGGGAGGACAGGGAGGTGACCGGGGCCAACGTCCTGACTTTC. It translates to CASSKGEDREVTGANVLTF.

V gene TRBV19 combines with J gene TRBJ2-5; 10 bases match TRBD2. J was trimmed by 4 bases and V by 7 bases; bases with no gene match: 6. This CDR3 is built from 14 residues. Looked up from germline, CDR1 is LNHDA and CDR2 is SQIVND (reference sequence). For the CDR3, the DNA is TGTGCCAGTAATCCTAGCGGGGGCCGAGAGACCCAGTACTTC. It translates to CASNPSGGRETQYF.

This clone was counted only a few times. The V call is TRBV30, the J call TRBJ1-4, with TRBD1 matching over 9 bases. Germline CDR1 and CDR2: GTSNPN and SVGIG (reference sequence). The J segment lost 5 bases and the V segment lost 5 bases, leaving 6 bases of the junction unmatched. The CDR3 spans 14 residues. In DNA, the CDR3 is TGTGCCTGGGGGGGACAGGGTCCGAATGAAAAACTGTTTTTT. Translating it yields CAWGGQGPNEKLFF.

J is TRBJ1-2 and V is TRBV6-5; 9 positions match TRBD1. Trimming removed 9 bases from V and 4 bases from J; junction bases left unmatched: 3. The CDR3 is 12 residues long. CDR1 and CDR2 (germline): MNHEY, SVGAGI. CDR3 sequence: CASTTGGYGYTF. CDR3 nucleotide sequence: TGTGCCAGTACGACAGGGGGCTATGGCTACACCTTC.

This clone showed up just once. This chain joins TRBV24-1 and TRBJ2-7; D is unresolved. The germline V gene has CDR1 KGHDR and CDR2 SFDVKD. The CDR3 is made up of 13 amino acids. The germline V and J ends were trimmed by 3 bases and 2 bases, with 7 bases remaining between them. The CDR3 loop reads CATSDKQTYEQYF. CDR3 in DNA: TGTGCCACCAGTGATAAACAGACCTACGAGCAGTACTTC.

The chain uses TRBV7-9 and TRBJ1-5, with TRBD1 as a possible D gene (5 bases). From germline, CDR1 is SEHNR and CDR2 FQNEAQ (reference sequence). The CDR3 contains 14 residues. Trimming pared 5 bases from V and 5 bases from J, leaving 13 bases between. The CDR3 reads CASSLDSYYQPQHF. In DNA, the CDR3 is TGTGCCAGCAGCCTAGACAGTTATTATCAGCCCCAGCATTTT.

This chain links TRBV7-2 with TRBJ2-5; D is undetermined. The CDR3 sequence is 15 residues long. From germline, CDR1 is SGHTA and CDR2 FQGNSA. Trimming stripped 1 base from V and 2 bases from J, with 11 bases between. CDR3 protein: CASSLVSSLQETQYF. CDR3 coding DNA: TGTGCCAGCAGCTTAGTTAGCAGCCTACAAGAGACCCAGTACTTC.

The gene calls are TRBV7-3 and TRBJ2-5; D unclear. Germline CDR1 SGHTA, CDR2 FQGTGA. CDR3 length: 13 amino acids. Trimming shortened V by 5 bases and J by 3 bases, and 10 bases separated the two germline ends. The CDR3 sequence is CASSLGWEETQYF. In DNA, the CDR3 is TGTGCCAGCAGCCTAGGATGGGAAGAGACCCAGTACTTC.

In its sample, this clone was seen a few times. Additional DNA sequences in this sample encode the identical CDR3. This rearrangement joins TRBV7-3 to TRBJ2-2; TRBD2 aligns across 8 bases. Germline-derived CDR1 and CDR2 are SGHTA and FQGTGA. CDR3 size: 14 residues. V dropped 5 bases and J dropped 4; count of bases not matched to a gene: 3. DNA of the CDR3: TGTGCCAGCAGCCCCGGGACTAGCACCGGGGAGCTGTTTTTT. Its protein product is CASSPGTSTGELFF.

The V gene is TRBV3-1 (or the pseudogene TRBV3-2), the J gene TRBJ2-2; D is possibly TRBD1 (5 bases). The CDR3 is made up of 16 amino acids. Trimming took off 1 base at V and 4 bases at J, with 13 bases between the two ends. Germline V gene sequence: CDR1 LGHDT, CDR2 YNNKEL (reference sequence). The CDR3 coding sequence is TGTGCCAGCAGCCAAGGGGGCAGCCACAGCACCGGGGAGCTGTTTTTT. Its translation: CASSQGGSHSTGELFF.

This chain links TRBV29-1 with TRBJ2-7; possibly TRBD2 for D (7 bases). V was cut by 5 bases and J by 4 bases, with 18 bases left in between. Germline lookup yields CDR1 SQVTM and CDR2 ANQGSEA. This CDR3 comprises 14 residues. CDR3 region: CSVRSPQGGYEQYF. The CDR3 nucleotides read TGCAGCGTTAGGTCCCCACAGGGAGGGTACGAGCAGTACTTC.

V gene TRBV11-2 combines with J gene TRBJ2-7; TRBD1 agrees at 8 bases. V lost 4 bases to trimming and J lost 3 bases; unmatched junction nucleotides: 5. This CDR3 is built from 14 residues. Germline CDR1 is SGHAT and CDR2 is FQNNGV. Written as DNA, the CDR3 is TGTGCCAGCAGCTACGGAACAGGGGGCTACGAGCAGTACTTC. Protein product: CASSYGTGGYEQYF.

The chain combines TRBV19 with TRBJ1-5; 11 bases line up with TRBD1. CDR1 is LNHDA and CDR2 is SQIVND in the germline V gene (reference sequence). CDR3 length: 20 amino acids. Trimming cost V 1 base and J 1 base; bases outside gene matches: 12. The CDR3 here is CASSIVARDRGISSNQPQHF. CDR3 DNA: TGTGCCAGTAGTATAGTAGCTAGGGACAGGGGGATATCGAGCAATCAGCCCCAGCATTTT.

CDR3 loop: CASSLVGKRGELFF. Here the CDR3 DNA reads TGTGCCAGCAGCTTAGTCGGGAAACGGGGGGAGCTGTTTTTT. This chain uses TRBV7-2 with TRBJ2-2; D might be TRBD2 (5 bases). Germline CDR1 is SGHTA and CDR2 is FQGNSA. The V gene lost 1 base and the J gene lost 8 bases, with 11 bases spanning the gap. The CDR3 has 14 amino acids.

V gene TRBV6-6 combines with J gene TRBJ2-2; D is ambiguous. The CDR3 runs to 12 residues. Trimming cost V 4 bases and J 2 bases, with 2 bases left between them. CDR1 and CDR2 from the germline V gene are MNHNY and SVGAGI (reference sequence). This chain's CDR3 is CASSSNTGELFF. CDR3 coding DNA: TGTGCCAGCAGTTCTAACACCGGGGAGCTGTTTTTT.

The chain uses TRBV7-2 and TRBJ2-1, with 9 bases matching TRBD2. The germline CDR1 and CDR2 sequences are SGHTA and FQGNSA. The CDR3 contains 16 residues. The junction had 11 bases not matched to a gene; V was cut back by 5 bases and J by 6 bases. CDR3 DNA: TGTGCCAGCAGCCCGAATAGCGGGGGCTGGGGCAATGAGCAGTTCTTC. Translation gives CASSPNSGGWGNEQFF.

The genes are TRBV18 and TRBJ2-7, with 7 bases fitting TRBD2. CDR3 length: 15 residues. The V segment lost 2 bases and the J segment 2 bases; nucleotides outside the gene matches: 6. CDR1 and CDR2 from the germline V gene are KGHSH and LQKENI. The DNA for the CDR3 is TGTGCCAGCTCACCAGGGGGGGGGTTGGCCTACGAGCAGTACTTC. Its translation: CASSPGGGLAYEQYF.

This clone has just a few counts. This chain uses TRBV28 with TRBJ2-5; 7 positions match TRBD2. This CDR3 comprises 13 residues. With 4 bases clipped from V and 1 base from J, the junction kept 0 bases outside the gene matches. Germline CDR1 and CDR2: MDHEN and SYDVKM. For the CDR3, the DNA is TGTGCCAGCAGTTCGGGGGGCCAAGAGACCCAGTACTTC. It codes for CASSSGGQETQYF.

This clone has only a few counts. The chain links TRBV7-2 to TRBJ2-1; 9 nucleotides agree with TRBD2. This CDR3 has 15 residues. The V gene end was trimmed by 5 bases and the J gene end by 6 bases; junction bases not matched to a gene: 8. Germline values: CDR1 SGHTA, CDR2 FQGNSA. The CDR3 sequence is CASSPAGLAINEQFF. The CDR3 nucleotides are TGTGCCAGCAGCCCTGCGGGACTAGCCATCAATGAGCAGTTCTTC.

This clone was detected once. V usage is TRBV9 and J usage is TRBJ1-6, with 7 bases identical to TRBD1. The CDR3 runs 18 residues. Germline V lookup: CDR1 SGDLS, CDR2 YYNGEE. The trim removed 3 bases at V and 0 bases at J, leaving 9 bases unmatched. The CDR3 coding sequence is TGTGCCAGCAGCGAACGGGACAGCTTGAGCTCCTATAATTCACCCCTCCACTTT. Amino acid sequence: CASSERDSLSSYNSPLHF.

The chain employs TRBV9 and TRBJ2-7; TRBD1 matches 7 bases. Per the germline V gene, CDR1 is SGDLS and CDR2 is YYNGEE. This CDR3 spans 14 amino acids. After removal of 3 bases from V and 4 bases from J, the junction contained 7 bases not matched to a gene. CDR3 in amino acids: CASSATGFEYEQYF. The CDR3 DNA follows: TGTGCCAGCAGCGCGACAGGGTTTGAGTACGAGCAGTACTTC.

CDR3 bases: TGTGCCAGCATTCCTAGCGGGGGGAGAACAGATACGCAGTATTTT. Its protein product is CASIPSGGRTDTQYF. J is TRBJ2-3 and V is TRBV3-1 (or the pseudogene TRBV3-2); 11 bases match TRBD2. Germline V CDR1 and CDR2: LGHDT, YNNKEL (reference sequence). Losses at the gene ends were 7 bases for V and 3 bases for J; bases not matched to a gene: 6. The length of the CDR3 is 15 residues.

The chain joins TRBV11-2 to TRBJ1-1; TRBD1 is a possible D gene (6 bases). The V gene's germline CDR1 is SGHAT and CDR2 FQNNGV. V lost 4 bases and J 3 bases, leaving 27 bases between the germline ends. This CDR3 has 19 residues. CDR3 amino acids: CASSSMASTGLNVYTEAFF. The DNA of the CDR3 is TGTGCCAGCAGCTCCATGGCCTCAACAGGGCTCAACGTTTACACTGAAGCTTTCTTT.

This clone was counted a single time. As DNA, the CDR3 is TGTGCCAGCAGCTTAGCGGTCACAGGGGGTAATTCACCCCTCCACTTT. Its protein is CASSLAVTGGNSPLHF. The gene calls are TRBV7-8 and TRBJ1-6, with 8 bases aligning to TRBD1. J was trimmed by 6 bases and V by 0 bases; bases with no gene match: 4. Germline lookup yields CDR1 SGHVS and CDR2 FQNEAQ. This CDR3 has 16 residues.

This chain joins TRBV27 and TRBJ2-7; weak D call: TRBD1 (6 bases). Between the trimmed V and J ends, which lost 0 bases and 2 bases, there was a span of 8 bases. Germline loops: CDR1 MNHEY, CDR2 SMNVEV (reference sequence). The CDR3 length is 14 residues. CDR3 sequence (DNA): TGTGCCAGCAGTTTATCGGGGGCCCCCTACGAGCAGTACTTC. Translating it yields CASSLSGAPYEQYF.

This rearrangement joins TRBV30 to TRBJ1-3; a possible D gene is TRBD1 (5 bases). The V end lost 0 bases, the J end lost 2 bases, and 11 bases lay between the germline ends. The CDR3 spans 15 residues. CDR1 and CDR2 from the germline V gene are GTSNPN and SVGIG (reference sequence). The CDR3 bases are TGTGCCTGGAGTGTTAGGGGCAGGGCTGGAAACACCATATATTTT. It encodes CAWSVRGRAGNTIYF.